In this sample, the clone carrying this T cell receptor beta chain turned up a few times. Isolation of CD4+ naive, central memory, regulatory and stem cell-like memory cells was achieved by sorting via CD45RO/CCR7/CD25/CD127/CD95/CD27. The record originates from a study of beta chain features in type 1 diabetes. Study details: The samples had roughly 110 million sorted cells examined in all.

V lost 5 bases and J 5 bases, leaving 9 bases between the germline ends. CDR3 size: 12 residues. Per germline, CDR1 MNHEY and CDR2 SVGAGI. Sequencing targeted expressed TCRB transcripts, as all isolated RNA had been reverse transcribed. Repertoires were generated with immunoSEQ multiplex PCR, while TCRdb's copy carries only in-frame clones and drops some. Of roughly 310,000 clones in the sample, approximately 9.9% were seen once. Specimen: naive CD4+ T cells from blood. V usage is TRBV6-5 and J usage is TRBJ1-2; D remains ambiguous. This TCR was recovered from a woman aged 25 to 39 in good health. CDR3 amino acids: CASSGTSYGYTF. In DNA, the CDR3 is TGTGCCAGCAGTGGTACTTCATATGGCTACACCTTC.